This T cell receptor beta chain was identified during a study of cytomegalovirus exposure and HLA in healthy donors. Study-wide results and limits: In vitro confirmation showed a few CMV-associated chains to be CMV antigen specific. Later analysis identified about 17,000 TCR beta sequences associated with HLA alleles, using a false discovery rate threshold of 0.05. It was only CMV serostatus that was available as immune exposure information. According to an earlier analysis, most TCR beta V segments yielded productive rearrangements about 87% or about 30% of the time.

On this clone itself: Its specificity is not known.

Trimming removed 4 bases from V and 4 bases from J, with 20 bases in between. This CDR3 region has 16 residues. Looked up from germline, CDR1 is SGDLS and CDR2 is YYNGEE. The study ran its PCR with 60 Vbeta and 13 Jbeta primers. Assay: immunoSEQ multiplex PCR; the TCRdb copy retains only in-frame clones and omits some. The table includes about 190,000 clones, around 75% detected once. The TCR originated in a woman in her twenties or thirties in good health and CMV-seronegative. Sequenced sample: PBMCs. This chain uses TRBV9 with TRBJ1-1; D not resolved. CDR3 in amino acids: CASSIRVAVSTTEAFF. In nucleotides, the CDR3 is TGTGCCAGCAGCATCCGGGTGGCGGTATCAACCACTGAAGCTTTCTTT. Combining the CDR3 with reference TRBV9 and TRBJ1-1 gives the whole variable domain DSGVTQTPKHLITATGQRVTLRCSPRSGDLSVYWYQQSLDQGLQFLIQYYNGEERAKGNILERFSAQQFPDLHSELNLSSLELGDSALYFCASSIRVAVSTTEAFFGQGTRLTVV.